Listed below are T cell receptor beta chains from one sample, sequenced in a study of cytomegalovirus exposure and HLA in healthy donors. Sequencing was performed with immunoSEQ multiplex PCR; in TCRdb, only in-frame clones are kept and a portion is missing. The table records 100,000 to 150,000 clones, 89% of them present only once. Sequencing input: PBMCs. The receptors come from a woman younger than 35 in good health and CMV-seronegative. The CDR3 runs from the conserved cysteine through the conserved F or W. The order of the fields is J gene, V gene, CDR3 length, D gene, clone size, CDR3 protein, CDR3 DNA. The D gene is left open where the match is weak. Size values are once, few and many counts, or a class for expanded clones, and some rows have none.

>TRBJ2-2|TRBV5-3|15|NA|few
CARSLGHTYTGELFF
TGTGCCAGAAGCTTGGGGCATACGTACACCGGGGAGCTGTTTTTT
>TRBJ2-3|TRBV10-1|14|NA|NA
CASSRNYRTDTQYF
TGCGCCAGCAGCCGTAACTACCGCACAGATACGCAGTATTTT
>TRBJ1-2|TRBV29-1|12|NA|NA
CSTQGANYGYTF
TGCAGCACCCAAGGGGCGAACTATGGCTACACCTTC
>TRBJ1-1|TRBV6-6|10|NA|NA
CASSYSYQTF
TGTGCCAGCAGTTACTCGTACCAGACTTTT
>TRBJ2-2|TRBV7-6|16|TRBD2|NA
CASWTSGRVYTGELFF
TGTGCCAGCTGGACTAGCGGGAGGGTATACACCGGGGAGCTGTTTTTT
>TRBJ1-2|TRBV5-1|13|TRBD1|NA
CASSLRGQEGYTF
TGCGCCAGCAGCTTGAGGGGACAGGAAGGCTACACCTTC
>TRBJ1-1|TRBV4-2|14|NA|NA
CASSQEAGNTEAFF
TGTGCCAGCAGCCAAGAGGCGGGGAACACTGAAGCTTTCTTT
>TRBJ1-5|TRBV19|16|TRBD1|NA
CASQQLTGGAAQPQHF
TGTGCCAGTCAACAATTGACAGGGGGCGCAGCTCAGCCCCAGCATTTT
>TRBJ2-7|TRBV2|13|TRBD1|NA
CASTGQGIGEQYF
TGTGCCAGCACCGGACAGGGGATTGGCGAGCAGTACTTC
>TRBJ1-4|TRBV7-8|16|NA|NA
CASRVFPGNDNEKLFF
TGTGCCAGCAGAGTCTTTCCCGGGAACGATAATGAAAAACTGTTTTTT
>TRBJ1-2|TRBV4-3|15|NA|NA
CASSQKDRITYGYTF
TGCGCCAGCAGCCAGAAAGACAGAATCACCTATGGCTACACCTTC
>TRBJ2-7|TRBV7-2|16|NA|NA
CASSLAAQGYSYEQYF
TGTGCCAGCAGCTTAGCCGCCCAGGGGTACTCCTACGAGCAGTACTTC
>TRBJ1-2|TRBV6-4|12|NA|few
CASSRQGSGYTF
TGTGCCAGCAGCCGTCAGGGATCCGGCTACACCTTC
>TRBJ1-3|TRBV7-2|14|NA|NA
CASSALGSGNTIYF
TGTGCCAGCAGCGCCCTAGGCTCTGGAAACACCATATATTTT
>TRBJ1-6|TRBV7-9|12|NA|few
CASSLLGHPLHF
TGTGCCAGCAGCTTACTGGGACATCCCCTCCACTTT
>TRBJ1-4|TRBV4-1|18|NA|NA
CASSQDLLSWRTNEKLFF
TGCGCCAGCAGCCAAGATCTACTTAGCTGGAGAACTAATGAAAAACTGTTTTTT
>TRBJ2-7|TRBV2|13|TRBD1|NA
CASKSAGGHEQYF
TGTGCCAGCAAGTCGGCAGGGGGCCACGAGCAGTACTTC
>TRBJ2-2|TRBV7-7|14|NA|NA
CASSLFGGSGELFF
TGTGCCAGCAGCTTATTTGGCGGTTCCGGGGAGCTGTTTTTT
>TRBJ2-7|TRBV7-9|13|NA|NA
CASSIDRTSQQYF
TGTGCCAGCAGCATCGACAGGACCTCTCAGCAGTACTTC
>TRBJ2-3|TRBV5-1|19|TRBD2|NA
CASDREAALVQSSTDTQYF
TGCGCCAGCGATCGGGAGGCGGCATTGGTACAATCTAGCACAGATACGCAGTATTTT
>TRBJ2-7|TRBV6-5|16|TRBD1|NA
CASSYSRTGGSYEQYF
TGTGCCAGCAGTTATTCGAGGACAGGGGGCTCCTACGAGCAGTACTTC
>TRBJ2-7|TRBV7-2|13|NA|NA
CASAPGFTYEQYF
TGTGCCAGCGCCCCCGGGTTCACCTACGAGCAGTACTTC
>TRBJ1-1|TRBV2|13|NA|NA
CASSRGMNTEAFF
TGTGCCAGCAGTCGGGGGATGAACACTGAAGCTTTCTTT
>TRBJ1-5|TRBV2|18|TRBD1|NA
CASSENAQGAYSNQPQHF
TGTGCCAGCAGTGAAAACGCTCAGGGGGCCTATAGCAATCAGCCCCAGCATTTT